Described below is a single TCR beta chain sequence and its context. Every TCR cDNA molecule bore a unique molecular identifier. TCRdb processed the 5' RACE reads anew with MiXCR; each CDR3 protein has one entry. The data show about 92,000 distinct CDR3 sequences, approximately 12% seen once. This specimen belongs to a study of spatial heterogeneity in lung cancer. Study details: Mean representation of each unique TCR and UMI combination in the raw reads exceeded nine occurrences.

The time point was: sample taken at primary tumor resection. The 60 to 80 donors had untreated early-stage non-small cell lung cancer. This receptor was taken from a male donor with early-stage non-small cell lung cancer. The starting material was PBMCs, obtained at surgery.

CDR3 loop: CASSHEFSNTEAFF. CDR3 nucleotides: TGTGCCAGCAGCCACGAGTTTTCGAACACTGAAGCTTTCTTT. V is TRBV14 and J is TRBJ1-1; no firm D call. This CDR3 is built from 14 residues. Germline V gene sequence: CDR1 SGHDN, CDR2 FVKESK. The germline V and J ends were trimmed by 3 bases and 1 base, with 9 bases remaining between them. Supplemented by reference TRBV14 and TRBJ1-1, the full variable domain reads EAGVTQFPSHSVIEKGQTVTLRCDPISGHDNLYWYRRVMGKEIKFLLHFVKESKQDESGMPNNRFLAERTGGTYSTLKVQPAELEDSGVYFCASSHEFSNTEAFFGQGTRLTVV.